This T cell receptor beta chain was obtained from a study of T-cell reconstitution after alpha-beta-depleted transplantation in children. Researchers prepared the TCRbeta library using unique molecular identifiers, the study reports. A single record per CDR3 protein comes from TCRdb applying MiXCR to the PCR reads. Of approximately 520,000 distinct CDR3 sequences listed, approximately 10% were seen once; the top ten hold around 15%. V was cut by 1 base and J by 8 bases, with 27 bases left in between. The germline CDR1 and CDR2 sequences are DFQATT and SNEGSKA (reference sequence). CDR3 length: 18 residues. The table lists this clonotype with many counts.

The receptor comes from a female patient younger than 10 who had a stem cell transplant for aplastic anemia, so the T cells may come from the graft donor. Sequenced here: PBMCs, mostly from graft donor cells, sampled 180 days after TCRalphabeta/CD19-depleted stem cell transplant. The chain employs TRBV20-1 and TRBJ2-1, with a tentative D call TRBD1 (6 bases). The CDR3 reads CSARVARRGGIDVDEQFF. The DNA for the CDR3 is TGCAGTGCTAGAGTGGCCCGTCGAGGGGGAATTGATGTCGATGAGCAGTTCTTC.